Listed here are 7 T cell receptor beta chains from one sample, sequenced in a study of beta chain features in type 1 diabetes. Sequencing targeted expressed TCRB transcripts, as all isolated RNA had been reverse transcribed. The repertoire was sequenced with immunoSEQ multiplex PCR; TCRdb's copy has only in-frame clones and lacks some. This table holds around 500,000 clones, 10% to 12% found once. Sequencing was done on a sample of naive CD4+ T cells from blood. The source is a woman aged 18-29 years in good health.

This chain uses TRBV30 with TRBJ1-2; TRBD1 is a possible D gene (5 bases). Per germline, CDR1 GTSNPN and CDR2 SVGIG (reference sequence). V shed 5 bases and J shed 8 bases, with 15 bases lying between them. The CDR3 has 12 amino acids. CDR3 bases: TGTGCCTGGCTCCTTGGAGGGGTCGGCTACACCTTC. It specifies CAWLLGGVGYTF.

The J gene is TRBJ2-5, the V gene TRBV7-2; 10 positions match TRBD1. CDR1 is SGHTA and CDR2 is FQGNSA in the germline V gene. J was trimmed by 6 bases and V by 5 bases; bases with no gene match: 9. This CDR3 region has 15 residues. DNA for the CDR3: TGTGCCAGCAGCCCTGGGACAGGGGTCATGAAGACCCAGTACTTC. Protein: CASSPGTGVMKTQYF. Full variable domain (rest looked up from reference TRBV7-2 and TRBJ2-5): GAGVSQSPSNKVTEKGKDVELRCDPISGHTALYWYRQSLGQGLEFLIYFQGNSAPDKSGLPSDRFSAERTGGSVSTLTIQRTQQEDSAVYLCASSPGTGVMKTQYFGPGTRLLVL.

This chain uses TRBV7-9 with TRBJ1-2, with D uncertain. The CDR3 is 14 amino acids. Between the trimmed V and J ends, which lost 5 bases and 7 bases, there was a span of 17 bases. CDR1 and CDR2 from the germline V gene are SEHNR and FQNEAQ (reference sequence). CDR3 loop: CASSKSAMPSGYTF. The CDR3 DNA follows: TGTGCCAGCAGCAAATCAGCCATGCCAAGTGGCTACACCTTC.

The CDR3 nucleotides read TGTGCCAGCAGTTTGGACAGGTTGAACACCGGGGAGCTGTTTTTT. It codes for CASSLDRLNTGELFF. The gene calls are TRBV27 and TRBJ2-2, with 7 bases matching TRBD1. Germline CDR1 and CDR2: MNHEY and SMNVEV (reference sequence). This CDR3 has 15 residues. V shed 3 bases, J shed 1 base, and the junction held 2 bases outside the gene matches.

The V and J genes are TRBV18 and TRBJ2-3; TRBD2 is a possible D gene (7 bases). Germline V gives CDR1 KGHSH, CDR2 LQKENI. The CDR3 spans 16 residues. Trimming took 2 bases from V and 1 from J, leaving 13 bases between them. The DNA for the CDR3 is TGTGCCAGCTCACCAAGGGGGGGCCTAGGCACAGATACGCAGTATTTT. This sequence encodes CASSPRGGLGTDTQYF.

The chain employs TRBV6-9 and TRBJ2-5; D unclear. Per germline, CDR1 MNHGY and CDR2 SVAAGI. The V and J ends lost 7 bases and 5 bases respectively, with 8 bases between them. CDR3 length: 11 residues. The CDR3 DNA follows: TGTGCCAGCAAACCTCGGGAGACCCAGTACTTC. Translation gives CASKPRETQYF.

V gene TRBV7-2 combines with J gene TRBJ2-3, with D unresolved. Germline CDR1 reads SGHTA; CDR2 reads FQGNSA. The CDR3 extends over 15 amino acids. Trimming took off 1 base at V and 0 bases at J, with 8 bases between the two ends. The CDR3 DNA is TGTGCCAGCAGCTTAGATCGTCCTAGCACAGATACGCAGTATTTT. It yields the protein CASSLDRPSTDTQYF.